What follows are 4 T cell receptor beta chains derived from one specimen sequenced in a study of glioma-infiltrating T cells. Using RNA template, CDR3s of TCR alpha and beta were amplified with iRepertoire arm-PCR. TCRdb independently ran MiXCR on the multiplex PCR reads; one entry per CDR3 protein. This sample carries 160,000 or so distinct CDR3 sequences, about 46% of them seen once, and the ten largest clones take 5% to 5.5%. Sequencing input: glioma tissue, nonneoplastic brain tissue, or PBMCs (not recorded which). The origin of the receptors is a human donor with low-grade glioma or glioblastoma, undergoing nonglioma brain surgery, or in good health (not recorded which).

Concerning this clonotype: A much more abundant neighbour one base away suggests this may be a read error. This chain connects TRBV6-6 to TRBJ2-7, with TRBD2 matching 9 bases. CDR3 size: 16 residues. CDR1 is MNHNY, CDR2 SVGAGI, per germline (reference sequence). With V trimmed by 8 bases and J by 0 bases, 11 bases remained unmatched. The CDR3 DNA reads as TGTGCCAGCTCTCCAGGCGGCGGGAGGGCCTCCTACGAGCAGTACTTC. It codes for CASSPGGGRASYEQYF.

Ten or more counts support this clonotype. V gene TRBV27 combines with J gene TRBJ2-1, with TRBD1 matching 7 bases. The CDR3 spans 12 residues. V shed 4 bases, J shed 6 bases, and the junction held 0 bases outside the gene matches. Germline CDR1 MNHEY, CDR2 SMNVEV (reference sequence). CDR3: CASSYRGNEQFF. The DNA for the CDR3 is TGTGCCAGCAGTTACAGGGGCAATGAGCAGTTCTTC.

The sample holds many counts of this clonotype. V and J are TRBV20-1 and TRBJ2-3; 12 bases line up with TRBD2. The CDR3 length is 20 residues. In germline, CDR1 is DFQATT, CDR2 SNEGSKA (reference sequence). Trimming at V came to 5 bases and at J to 2 bases, leaving 20 bases not matched to a gene. The CDR3 here is CSARSRDPGLAGLFTDTQYF. The CDR3 region has the DNA TGCAGTGCTCGCTCCCGGGACCCCGGACTAGCGGGATTGTTCACAGATACGCAGTATTTT.

This clonotype was observed at least ten times. This chain links TRBV28 with TRBJ1-5, with D perhaps TRBD1 (5 bases). The germline V gene encodes CDR1 MDHEN and CDR2 SYDVKM. V lost 4 bases and J 2 bases, leaving 18 bases between the germline ends. CDR3 length equals 17 residues. Here the CDR3 reads CASSSPPDSRGNQPQHF. The DNA for the CDR3 is TGTGCCAGCAGTTCACCCCCCGACAGTCGGGGCAATCAGCCCCAGCATTTT.